Each of the 30 T cell receptor beta chains below was sequenced from the same sample in a study of blood T cell repertoires in COVID-19 (dated by TCRdb to the early 2020s). Library method: the immunoSEQ multiplex PCR assay. The clones in this table, taken by TCRdb from immuneACCESS, are in-frame only. Not every clone is retained; where verified, under half of the shortfall comes from an unresolved V gene, and the cause of the rest is unknown. Counted in this sample were fewer than 75,000 clones; about 82% of them appeared once. The top ten hold over 40% of the sample. The sample consisted of peripheral blood. These receptor sequences come from a human donor in a cohort sampled during active COVID-19.

The chain joins TRBV7-3 to TRBJ2-3, with TRBD2 matching 10 bases. Per the germline V gene, CDR1 is SGHTA and CDR2 is FQGTGA. V lost 2 bases to trimming and J lost 7 bases; unmatched junction nucleotides: 12. This CDR3 is built from 17 residues. CDR3 region: CASSLGGTSVQANTQYF. In DNA, the CDR3 is TGTGCCAGCAGCTTAGGGGGGACTAGCGTACAAGCGAATACGCAGTATTTT.

The chain couples TRBV13 to TRBJ2-5; 10 bases agree with TRBD2. CDR3 size: 16 residues. The germline V gene has CDR1 PRHDT and CDR2 FYEKMQ (reference sequence). With V trimmed by 4 bases and J by 4 bases, 9 bases remained unmatched. The CDR3 DNA is TGTGCCAGCAGCTCCGGACCTAGCGGGGGCCCAGAGACCCAGTACTTC. Its translation is CASSSGPSGGPETQYF.

The V call is TRBV5-1, the J call TRBJ2-6; no definite D call. The CDR3 spans 16 residues. Germline V gene sequence: CDR1 SGHRS, CDR2 YFSETQ. Trimming cost V 3 bases and J 4 bases, with 14 bases left between them. CDR3 amino acids: CASSSGFPAGANVLTF. The CDR3 bases are TGCGCCAGCAGCTCCGGGTTTCCTGCAGGGGCCAACGTCCTGACTTTC.

The sample holds a few counts of this clone. The chain has TRBV5-1 and TRBJ1-5; no definite D call. CDR3 size: 16 residues. V lost 4 bases and J 0 bases, leaving 14 bases between the germline ends. Germline values: CDR1 SGHRS, CDR2 YFSETQ. CDR3 loop: CASSLGGIYSNQPQHF. CDR3 bases: TGCGCCAGCAGCCTTGGTGGCATTTATAGCAATCAGCCCCAGCATTTT.

The J gene is TRBJ1-4, the V gene TRBV18; 7 nucleotides line up with TRBD1. CDR1 KGHSH and CDR2 LQKENI come from the germline V gene. The CDR3 has 16 amino acids. V was pared by 2 bases and J by 4 bases, with 7 bases of the junction left unmatched. CDR3 coding DNA: TGTGCCAGCTCACCAGTTGGGACAGCCTTTAATGAAAAACTGTTTTTT. Protein product: CASSPVGTAFNEKLFF.

This rearrangement joins TRBV11-2 to TRBJ2-7, with a weak D call TRBD1 (5 bases). Trimming stripped 5 bases from V and 2 bases from J, with 22 bases between. Germline CDR1 reads SGHAT; CDR2 reads FQNNGV. The CDR3 runs to 17 residues. This CDR3 reads CASSPISRQGKTYEQYF. CDR3 nucleotides: TGTGCCAGCAGCCCTATCTCACGGCAGGGAAAGACCTACGAGCAGTACTTC. Variable domain in full (rest from reference TRBV11-2 and TRBJ2-7): EAGVAQSPRYKIIEKRQSVAFWCNPISGHATLYWYQQILGQGPKLLIQFQNNGVVDDSQLPKDRFSAERLKGVDSTLKIQPAKLEDSAVYLCASSPISRQGKTYEQYFGPGTRLTVT.

This sequence joins TRBV9 and TRBJ1-3; D remains unclear. Germline V gene data show CDR1 as SGDLS and CDR2 as YYNGEE. The CDR3 totals 17 residues. V was trimmed by 0 bases and J by 0 bases, leaving 13 bases between them. The CDR3 region has the DNA TGTGCCAGCAGCGTAGTCCCTGGTGGCAGCTCTGGAAACACCATATATTTT. This encodes CASSVVPGGSSGNTIYF.

The chain carries TRBV27 and TRBJ2-3; D is unclear. V gave up 5 bases and J gave up 7 bases, with 13 bases separating them. CDR3 length: 13 residues. The germline CDR1 and CDR2 sequences are MNHEY and SMNVEV (reference sequence). This CDR3 is CASSPPSHNTQYF. Written as DNA, the CDR3 is TGTGCCAGCAGTCCCCCCTCCCACAATACGCAGTATTTT.

This clone has only one observation. The chain has TRBV3-1 (or the pseudogene TRBV3-2) and TRBJ1-2, with 7 positions matching TRBD1. Trimming removed 2 bases from V and 4 bases from J; junction bases left unmatched: 13. This CDR3 has 17 amino acids. The V gene's germline CDR1 is LGHDT and CDR2 YNNKEL (reference sequence). The CDR3 DNA sequence: TGTGCCAGCAGCCAACGACGACAGGGCCTAGGTGTCTATGGCTACACCTTC. This gives the protein CASSQRRQGLGVYGYTF.

The chain combines TRBV7-9 with TRBJ1-5, with 10 bases aligning to TRBD1. The germline V gene has CDR1 SEHNR and CDR2 FQNEAQ (reference sequence). V was clipped by 1 base and J by 6 bases; unmatched bases: 6. This CDR3 comprises 16 residues. The CDR3 is CASSLGLDRGPQPQHF. CDR3 DNA sequence: TGTGCCAGCAGCTTAGGGTTAGACAGGGGGCCTCAGCCCCAGCATTTT.

This clone showed up just once. The chain recombines TRBV11-2 with TRBJ1-2, with 12 nucleotides matching TRBD1. Germline V CDR1 and CDR2: SGHAT, FQNNGV. J was trimmed by 8 bases and V by 4 bases; bases with no gene match: 14. The CDR3 has 17 residues. The CDR3 reads CASSSTGPGQGAIGYTF. In DNA, the CDR3 is TGTGCCAGCAGCTCGACCGGGCCGGGACAGGGGGCGATCGGCTACACCTTC.

The chain joins TRBV2 to TRBJ1-1; D uncertain. Looked up from germline, CDR1 is SNHLY and CDR2 is FYNNEI. V lost 5 bases to trimming and J lost 2 bases, with 12 bases between them. There are 14 residues in the CDR3. The CDR3 nucleotides read TGTGCCAGCAGTAAGGAGGGTGCCAACACTGAAGCTTTCTTT. Its protein is CASSKEGANTEAFF.

The chain combines TRBV4-1 with TRBJ2-7; 8 nucleotides match TRBD1. The V gene's germline CDR1 is MGHRA and CDR2 YSYEKL. The CDR3 loop spans 15 amino acids. V shed 3 bases, J shed 3 bases, and the junction held 7 bases outside the gene matches. Here the CDR3 reads CASSHLGGQGYEQYF. The CDR3 DNA reads as TGCGCCAGCAGCCACCTAGGTGGACAGGGCTACGAGCAGTACTTC.

This clone was picked up one time. The V and J genes are TRBV6-4 and TRBJ1-2; no definite D call. The CDR3 is 15 residues long. Trimming took off 3 bases at V and 0 bases at J, with 11 bases between the two ends. In germline, CDR1 is MRHNA, CDR2 SNTAGT. For the CDR3, the DNA is TGTGCCAGCAGTGATTCAGGCGCTCCTAACTATGGCTACACCTTC. Its protein product is CASSDSGAPNYGYTF.

The CDR3 is CASSFRGAYGYTF. The DNA for the CDR3 is TGTGCCAGCAGTTTTCGGGGTGCCTATGGCTACACCTTC. The V gene is TRBV28, the J gene TRBJ1-2; no clear D gene. The CDR3 totals 13 residues. V lost 3 bases to trimming and J lost 4 bases, with 9 bases between them. CDR1 and CDR2 (germline): MDHEN, SYDVKM.

This clone was recorded a few times. The chain combines TRBV18 with TRBJ2-1; no clear D. Germline V gene sequence: CDR1 KGHSH, CDR2 LQKENI. CDR3 length equals 18 residues. V was trimmed by 0 bases and J by 0 bases, leaving 15 bases between them. CDR3 bases: TGTGCCAGCTCACCACCGTACAGAACTTTGAGCTCCTACAATGAGCAGTTCTTC. This encodes CASSPPYRTLSSYNEQFF.

This clone is a singleton in its sample. The same CDR3 arises from other DNA sequences in this sample as well. The chain recombines TRBV3-1 (or the pseudogene TRBV3-2) with TRBJ2-1, with a tentative D call TRBD1 (6 bases). V was trimmed by 3 bases and J by 1 base, leaving 16 bases between them. The V gene's germline CDR1 is LGHDT and CDR2 YNNKEL (reference sequence). This CDR3 spans 17 amino acids. DNA of the CDR3: TGTGCCAGCAGCCAGGGTACAGGGTTTGCGTCCTACAATGAGCAGTTCTTC. As protein: CASSQGTGFASYNEQFF.

This clone appeared a single time. The CDR3 sequence: CASSYGGVTGELFF. The CDR3 DNA follows: TGTGCCAGCAGTTACGGCGGGGTCACCGGGGAGCTGTTTTTT. The chain links TRBV6-5 to TRBJ2-2; TRBD2 might be the D (6 bases). V was trimmed by 2 bases and J by 4 bases, leaving 8 bases between them. Germline V gives CDR1 MNHEY, CDR2 SVGAGI. CDR3 length: 14 amino acids.

This clone occurred once. The V call is TRBV5-5, the J call TRBJ2-7; D possibly corresponds to TRBD2 (7 bases). V was shortened by 0 bases and J by 3 bases, with 16 bases between the two germline ends. Germline V gene sequence: CDR1 SGHKS, CDR2 YYEKEE (reference sequence). The CDR3 covers 16 residues. The CDR3 nucleotides read TGTGCCAGCAGCTTGGTCGGGGGGCAGGGGCACTACGAGCAGTACTTC. Translating gives CASSLVGGQGHYEQYF.

This clone was detected only once. The gene calls are TRBV6-5 and TRBJ1-3; 7 nucleotides match TRBD1. V was pared by 6 bases and J by 7 bases, with 9 bases of the junction left unmatched. The CDR3 is 14 amino acids. Germline CDR1 MNHEY, CDR2 SVGAGI. The DNA of the CDR3 is TGTGCCAGCAGCCGGACAGGATCTAGGAACACCATATATTTT. Translation gives CASSRTGSRNTIYF.

The chain links TRBV7-8 to TRBJ1-6, with D possibly matching TRBD1 (5 bases). CDR3 length equals 15 residues. Between the trimmed V and J ends, which lost 1 base and 5 bases, there was a span of 9 bases. Germline V lookup: CDR1 SGHVS, CDR2 FQNEAQ. The DNA for the CDR3 is TGTGCCAGCAGCTTAGGGACAATTAATAATTCACCCCTCCACTTT. Protein: CASSLGTINNSPLHF.

CDR3 loop: CASSNPRSGYTF. In nucleotides, the CDR3 is TGTGCCAGTAGTAATCCTCGGAGCGGCTACACCTTC. The chain recombines TRBV19 with TRBJ1-2; D not resolved. The V gene lost 4 bases and the J gene lost 8 bases, with 11 bases spanning the gap. CDR1 and CDR2 (germline): LNHDA, SQIVND (reference sequence). CDR3 length equals 12 residues.

The chain carries TRBV5-1 and TRBJ1-4; 8 bases map to TRBD1. Unmatched junction bases numbered 4, after V lost 4 bases and J lost 2 bases. Germline CDR1 is SGHRS and CDR2 is YFSETQ. The CDR3 loop spans 15 amino acids. The CDR3 DNA reads as TGCGCCAGCAGCCCGAGACAGGGGACTAATGAAAAACTGTTTTTT. This sequence encodes CASSPRQGTNEKLFF.

This chain links TRBV5-6 with TRBJ1-3, with TRBD1 matching over 8 bases. Germline CDR1 and CDR2: SGHDT and YYEEEE. The CDR3 sequence is 14 residues long. J was trimmed by 7 bases and V by 1 base; bases with no gene match: 4. The CDR3 spells CASSLRDRQNTIYF. The DNA of the CDR3 is TGTGCCAGCAGCTTGCGGGACAGGCAGAACACCATATATTTT.

This chain uses TRBV30 with TRBJ1-2; 8 bases agree with TRBD1. CDR1 and CDR2 (germline): GTSNPN, SVGIG (reference sequence). This CDR3 comprises 13 residues. V was pared by 5 bases and J by 4 bases, with 6 bases of the junction left unmatched. As DNA, the CDR3 is TGTGCCTGGGAGGGGACAGGACGCTATGGCTACACCTTC. Translating it yields CAWEGTGRYGYTF.

The chain has TRBV7-9 and TRBJ2-1, with D maybe TRBD1 (5 bases). Germline V lookup: CDR1 SEHNR, CDR2 FQNEAQ (reference sequence). The V gene lost 4 bases and the J gene lost 10 bases, with 17 bases spanning the gap. This CDR3 is 14 amino acids long. CDR3 nucleotides: TGTGCCAGCAGCTCCCCCATGGTGGGGCTAGAGCAGTTCTTC. Translation gives CASSSPMVGLEQFF.

The chain uses TRBV7-2 and TRBJ1-5, with D unclear. V shed 1 base and J shed 7 bases, with 11 bases lying between them. Germline loops: CDR1 SGHTA, CDR2 FQGNSA. This CDR3 has 14 residues. The CDR3 here is CASSLDSGKQPQHF. For the CDR3, the DNA is TGTGCCAGCAGCTTAGATTCGGGTAAACAGCCCCAGCATTTT. The full variable domain, completed using reference TRBV7-2 and TRBJ1-5, is GAGVSQSPSNKVTEKGKDVELRCDPISGHTALYWYRQSLGQGLEFLIYFQGNSAPDKSGLPSDRFSAERTGGSVSTLTIQRTQQEDSAVYLCASSLDSGKQPQHFGDGTRLSIL.

This clone showed up just a few times. This rearrangement joins TRBV4-1 to TRBJ2-7; D may be TRBD2 (6 bases). CDR3 length: 15 amino acids. Trimming cost V 1 base and J 5 bases, with 15 bases left between them. The germline CDR1 and CDR2 sequences are MGHRA and YSYEKL. CDR3 amino acids: CASSQGALASNEQYF. CDR3 DNA sequence: TGCGCCAGCAGCCAAGGGGCCCTAGCGAGCAACGAGCAGTACTTC.

The V gene is TRBV28, the J gene TRBJ2-4; 7 bases align to TRBD1. CDR3 length equals 16 residues. CDR1 is MDHEN, CDR2 SYDVKM, per germline. V trimming: 6 bases; J trimming: 0 bases; junction bases outside the gene matches: 8. The CDR3 DNA sequence: TGTGCCAGCAGCCGAGGGGGCTTTGTAGCCAAAAACATTCAGTACTTC. It specifies CASSRGGFVAKNIQYF. Full variable domain (remainder filled in from reference TRBV28 and TRBJ2-4): DVKVTQSSRYLVKRTGEKVFLECVQDMDHENMFWYRQDPGLGLRLIYFSYDVKMKEKGDIPEGYSVSREKKERFSLILESASTNQTSMYLCASSRGGFVAKNIQYFGAGTRLSVL.

This clone was seen more than once but under ten times. An end of the junction differs from the germline gene, which may be a read error. The rearrangement uses TRBV19 and TRBJ2-1; 13 bases line up with TRBD2. The CDR3 has 14 amino acids. In germline, CDR1 is LNHDA, CDR2 SQIVND (reference sequence). The DNA for the CDR3 is TGTGCCAGTAGCTGGACTAGCGGGGGCCCGGCTTCGCTCTTC. Its protein product is CASSWTSGGPASLF.